This TCR beta chain originates from a study of T cells after yellow fever vaccination. Study-wide background: Some fractions had low cell numbers, and these were prepared with SMART-Seq v4 Ultra Low Input. Study-level findings and limits: Shared CD4/CD8 clonotypes were a small share, likely from convergent recombination. Post-booster repertoires contained most primary-vaccination clones again (about 95% CD4, around 89% CD8).

This clonotype was seen repeatedly, ten times or more. The antigen is unknown. Researchers made TCR cDNA using 5'RACE template switching, and this step added a universal primer site and UMIs. TCRdb independently ran MiXCR on the 5' RACE reads; one entry per CDR3 protein. Among hundreds of thousands of distinct CDR3 sequences listed, 4.1% were seen once. The receptor was derived from a man aged 18 to 30 who received the YFV17D yellow fever vaccine. Sequencing used PBMCs, obtained 5 days after the yellow fever booster vaccination.

The CDR3: CASSGGQGWEQYV. CDR3 DNA sequence: TGTGCCAGCAGCGGTGGACAGGGTTGGGAGCAGTACGTC. The chain combines TRBV11-2 with TRBJ2-7, with 8 bases identical to TRBD1. The CDR3 is made up of 13 amino acids. The V gene's germline CDR1 is SGHAT and CDR2 FQNNGV. With 5 bases clipped from V and 7 bases from J, the junction kept 7 bases outside the gene matches.